The 19 T cell receptor beta chains below all came from one sample that was sequenced in a study of blood T cell repertoires in COVID-19. The data were produced by immunoSEQ multiplex PCR, yet TCRdb's version contains in-frame clones alone and is incomplete. The sample yields roughly 70,000 clones, 82% seen once. The sequencing sample was made of peripheral blood. The receptors were sampled from a woman in her fifties or sixties with acute or convalescent COVID-19.

The chain links TRBV7-6 to TRBJ2-2; 8 bases agree with TRBD2. Trimming removed 2 bases from V and 0 bases from J; junction bases left unmatched: 2. In germline, CDR1 is SGHVS, CDR2 FNYEAQ. The CDR3 loop spans 16 amino acids. The CDR3 DNA is TGTGCCAGCAGCTTACTTAGCGGGGCGAACACCGGGGAGCTGTTTTTT. This encodes CASSLLSGANTGELFF.

The V gene is TRBV3-1 (or the pseudogene TRBV3-2), the J gene TRBJ2-5; 7 positions agree with TRBD2. The CDR3 length is 14 residues. V lost 5 bases, J lost 5 bases, and 8 bases stayed unmatched. Germline CDR1 and CDR2: LGHDT and YNNKEL (reference sequence). CDR3 amino acids: CASSGGGNSETQYF. The CDR3 coding sequence is TGTGCCAGCAGCGGGGGGGGGAACTCCGAGACCCAGTACTTC.

The chain uses TRBV10-3 and TRBJ1-1; D perhaps matches TRBD1 (6 bases). The germline V gene has CDR1 ENHRY and CDR2 SYGVKD. Trimming took off 4 bases at V and 7 bases at J, with 16 bases between the two ends. This CDR3 region has 14 residues. This CDR3 is CAISVRVQGHEAFF. In nucleotides, the CDR3 is TGTGCCATCAGTGTTCGGGTACAGGGACATGAAGCTTTCTTT.

This clone was observed a single time. The chain joins TRBV18 to TRBJ1-5; maybe TRBD1 (6 bases). Germline V gene sequence: CDR1 KGHSH, CDR2 LQKENI. V was pared by 3 bases and J by 0 bases, with 12 bases between. CDR3 size: 16 residues. CDR3 amino acids: CASSPETGPSNQPQHF. The CDR3 DNA reads as TGTGCCAGCTCACCGGAGACAGGTCCTAGCAATCAGCCCCAGCATTTT.

The chain couples TRBV7-2 to TRBJ2-7, with TRBD2 matching over 12 bases. Germline lookup yields CDR1 SGHTA and CDR2 FQGNSA. After removal of 3 bases from V and 3 bases from J, the junction contained 9 bases not matched to a gene. The CDR3 sequence is 17 residues long. The CDR3 coding sequence is TGTGCCAGCAGCTTCCGCTTGGCTAGCGGGAGGGTCTACGAGCAGTACTTC. This gives the protein CASSFRLASGRVYEQYF.

The chain couples TRBV7-8 to TRBJ1-1; maybe TRBD1 (5 bases). The CDR3 is 16 residues long. CDR1 is SGHVS, CDR2 FQNEAQ, per germline. V lost 2 bases, J lost 4 bases, and 17 bases lay in between. The CDR3 is CASSLIFSGVVTEAFF. CDR3 sequence (DNA): TGTGCCAGCAGCTTAATTTTTTCGGGGGTCGTCACTGAAGCTTTCTTT.

The chain couples TRBV10-1 to TRBJ1-3; D may be TRBD1 (5 bases). Germline CDR1 and CDR2: WNHNN and SYGVQD (reference sequence). Trimming shortened V by 4 bases and J by 0 bases, and 16 bases separated the two germline ends. The CDR3 runs 17 residues. The chain's CDR3 is CASSGPGISSSGNTIYF. CDR3 in DNA: TGCGCCAGCAGTGGCCCAGGGATCTCCAGCTCTGGAAACACCATATATTTT.

The DNA of the CDR3 is TGTGCCAGCAGGAAGGACAGCTACAATGAGCAGTTCTTC. Translation gives CASRKDSYNEQFF. The rearrangement links TRBV2 to TRBJ2-1, with D perhaps matching TRBD1 (6 bases). The CDR3 spans 13 residues. Looked up from germline, CDR1 is SNHLY and CDR2 is FYNNEI. V lost 6 bases, J lost 3 bases, and 9 bases lay in between. Full variable domain (rest looked up from reference TRBV2 and TRBJ2-1): EPEVTQTPSHQVTQMGQEVILRCVPISNHLYFYWYRQILGQKVEFLVSFYNNEISEKSEIFDDQFSVERPDGSNFTLKIRSTKLEDSAMYFCASRKDSYNEQFFGPGTRLTVL.

The chain combines TRBV10-3 with TRBJ1-3; TRBD1 matches at 8 bases. Per the germline V gene, CDR1 is ENHRY and CDR2 is SYGVKD. The CDR3 covers 16 residues. The V and J ends lost 0 bases and 3 bases, in that order; junction bases with no gene match: 4. CDR3 coding DNA: TGTGCCATCAGTGAGTCCCAGGGGGCGCGTGGAAACACCATATATTTT. It is translated as CAISESQGARGNTIYF.

This clone has a handful of counts. CDR3 sequence (DNA): TGTGCCAGCTCACCGGGACTGAATGAAAAACTGTTTTTT. It codes for CASSPGLNEKLFF. The rearrangement uses TRBV18 and TRBJ1-4, with a weak D call TRBD1 (5 bases). The germline V gene encodes CDR1 KGHSH and CDR2 LQKENI. This CDR3 contains 13 residues. The ends were cut back, 3 bases at V and 5 bases at J, with 7 bases in the middle.

J is TRBJ1-5 and V is TRBV5-4; TRBD1 matches 12 bases. With V trimmed by 4 bases and J by 6 bases, 2 bases remained unmatched. The germline V gene has CDR1 SGHNT and CDR2 YYREEE (reference sequence). The CDR3 has 14 residues. The CDR3 is CASSPGQGAQPQHF. In DNA, the CDR3 is TGTGCCAGCAGCCCGGGACAGGGGGCTCAGCCCCAGCATTTT.

The CDR3 here is CASTNGGGQTYGYTF. In DNA form, the CDR3 reads TGTGCCAGCACCAACGGGGGGGGGCAGACTTATGGCTACACCTTC. The V and J genes are TRBV6-5 and TRBJ1-2, with D possibly TRBD1 on 6 matching bases. The V end lost 7 bases, the J end lost 5 bases, and 20 bases lay between the germline ends. Germline CDR1 is MNHEY and CDR2 is SVGAGI. This CDR3 region has 15 residues.

CDR3 coding DNA: TGTGCCAGCAGCTTAGCGGGGGACACGAACACCGGGGAGCTGTTTTTT. It encodes CASSLAGDTNTGELFF. V usage is TRBV7-3 and J usage is TRBJ2-2, with a weak D call TRBD2 (7 bases). The germline V gene encodes CDR1 SGHTA and CDR2 FQGTGA. The V and J ends lost 2 bases and 0 bases respectively, with 10 bases between them. The length of the CDR3 is 16 residues.

This clone was detected only a few times. This chain links TRBV23-1 with TRBJ1-5, with TRBD1 matching over 11 bases. TRBV23-1 is flagged as an ORF with uncertain function. V shed 3 bases, J shed 7 bases, and the junction held 5 bases outside the gene matches. CDR3 length: 15 residues. In nucleotides, the CDR3 is TGCGCCAGCAGTCATACAAGGGACAGGGGGCAGCCCCAGCATTTT. Protein product: CASSHTRDRGQPQHF.

The chain couples TRBV3-1 (or the pseudogene TRBV3-2) to TRBJ2-7, with D maybe TRBD2 (5 bases). The CDR3 is made up of 12 amino acids. Between the trimmed V and J ends, which lost 0 bases and 8 bases, there was a span of 8 bases. Looked up from germline, CDR1 is LGHDT and CDR2 is YNNKEL (reference sequence). The CDR3 DNA follows: TGTGCCAGCAGCCAAGAACAGCGGAAGCAGTACTTC. Its translation: CASSQEQRKQYF.

The chain combines TRBV5-1 with TRBJ1-1; 7 positions match TRBD1. The CDR3 totals 16 residues. The trim removed 6 bases at V and 4 bases at J, leaving 15 bases unmatched. CDR1 and CDR2 (germline): SGHRS, YFSETQ. CDR3 residues: CASTTGALWGSTEAFF. In DNA form, the CDR3 reads TGCGCCAGCACAACAGGGGCTCTCTGGGGGAGCACTGAAGCTTTCTTT.

This chain uses TRBV7-3 with TRBJ2-1, with 7 bases matching TRBD1. The CDR3 has 13 amino acids. The germline V gene encodes CDR1 SGHTA and CDR2 FQGTGA. Trimming at V came to 5 bases and at J to 7 bases, leaving 5 bases not matched to a gene. DNA for the CDR3: TGTGCCAGCAGCCCAAGCAGGGGGAATGAGCAGTTCTTC. This codes for CASSPSRGNEQFF.

The chain carries TRBV28 and TRBJ1-2, with 10 positions matching TRBD1. The germline V gene has CDR1 MDHEN and CDR2 SYDVKM. The V segment lost 6 bases and the J segment 8 bases; nucleotides outside the gene matches: 6. CDR3 length equals 13 residues. CDR3: CASREGQGLGYTF. The CDR3 nucleotides are TGTGCCAGCAGGGAGGGACAGGGGTTGGGCTACACCTTC.

The chain carries TRBV4-1 and TRBJ1-2; tentative D call: TRBD1 (5 bases). Trimming shortened V by 3 bases and J by 4 bases, and 18 bases separated the two germline ends. Germline CDR1 reads MGHRA; CDR2 reads YSYEKL. The CDR3 spans 16 residues. The CDR3, as DNA: TGCGCCAGCAGCCAGGGGCAGGAGTTCTACGGCTATGGCTACACCTTC. Encoded protein: CASSQGQEFYGYGYTF.